This T cell receptor (beta chain) emerged from a study of response to subunit inactivated influenza vaccine. Trimming stripped 2 bases from V and 7 bases from J, with 17 bases between. This CDR3 contains 15 residues. Germline V gene lookup returns CDR1 MNHEY and CDR2 SVGAGI. Study-wide results and limits: Few new T cells, the authors suggested, are recruited by each seasonal influenza vaccination.

TCRdb called the RT-PCR reads again in MiXCR, with one record for every CDR3 protein. The data show about 520,000 distinct CDR3 sequences, approximately 7.2% seen once. This clonotype was picked up a small number of times. Its specificity is not known. This specimen consisted of PBMCs from blood, obtained less than 30 months after vaccination. The chain has TRBV6-5 and TRBJ1-2; D is perhaps TRBD1 (5 bases). This clonotype originated in a man in his fifties or sixties who received an inactivated influenza vaccine. The CDR3 bases are TGTGCCAGCAGTTACGCCGCGGGGTCAGGGCCTGGCTACACCTTC. This translates into CASSYAAGSGPGYTF.